Below, one T cell receptor (beta chain) is given with its context. No cognate antigen has been identified for it. No base quality values were provided; no much bigger clone lies one nucleotide off. The CDR3 runs 15 residues from the cysteine to the phenylalanine. Just the 45-base CDR3 DNA is kept, in frame starting at base 1. The germline V gene encodes CDR1 SGDLS and CDR2 YYNGEE. V has 4 bases trimmed and J has 2 bases trimmed; junction bases matching no gene number 5. Libraries were constructed by the immunoSEQ multiplex PCR assay. A mixture of 60 forward primers for TCR Vbeta segments and 13 reverse primers for TCR Jbeta segments was used in the multiplex PCR. A multiplex PCR assay on genomic DNA amplified the CDR3 region of rearranged TCR beta genes. Amplified TCR beta libraries were sequenced as 87-base-pair reads on the Illumina HiSeq System. In the authors' own workflow: Across the 670 or so repertoires, a later analysis counted 78 million or so unique TCR beta chains, roughly 11 million of which were shared by at least two donors. A nearest-neighbor algorithm error-corrected the raw reads and collapsed the reads into unique sequences, merging closely related sequences to remove PCR and sequencing errors. V, D and J gene segments were assigned by aligning CDR3 sequences to IMGT reference sequences. For a sequence to be retained, at least a six-nucleotide match to both a V gene segment and a J gene segment was required. Rearrangements were classified as productive when the CDR3 lacked stop codons and remained in frame with V and J, and all other rearrangements were classified as non-productive. CDR3 was defined according to IMGT convention as the region running from the second conserved V-encoded cysteine to the conserved J-encoded phenylalanine. In an earlier analysis of 500 to 650 of the donors, sequences lacking an unambiguous match to a single V gene segment were excluded. In an earlier analysis of approximately 550 of the donors, V segments were called functional above 56.7% productive rearrangements and were called segregating when the between-donor standard deviation exceeded 5%. A statistical classification framework was developed to diagnose cytomegalovirus status using the catalog of TCR beta chain sequences. In a later analysis, TCR nucleotide sequences were compared against IMGT/GENE-DB human TR gene sequences so that V and J genes could be assigned. In a later analysis, CDR3 sequences and most-parsimonious VDJ recombination scenarios were assigned using the TCRdist pipeline. In a later analysis, each TCR beta chain was defined by its CDR3 amino acid sequence together with its V-gene family, and reads without a unique V-gene family were excluded. In a later analysis, several hundred highly shared, low-generation-probability nucleotide sequences were removed to address suspected cross-contamination and a sequencing artifact. A later analysis calculated a clonal expansion index for each public chain from normalized within-repertoire ranks of inferred template counts. In a later analysis, generation probabilities were computed using a VDJ recombination model fitted to out-of-frame rearrangements, and the results were checked against IGoR. Hypergeometric tests were used in a later analysis to score TCR-TCR, TCR-HLA and TCR-CMV co-occurrence, with a repertoire-size bias correction applied to the TCR pairs. To estimate false discovery rates, a later analysis permuted the HLA or CMV assignments 20 times. In a later analysis, co-occurring TCRs were grouped using DBSCAN, and TCRdist sequence similarity was added for clustering within HLA-allele-positive subsets. Co-occurrence clustering excluded repertoires with fewer than 30,000 or more than 120,000 public chains, plus five with anomalous nucleotide sharing. The immuneACCESS repertoire file appears here via TCRdb, limited to in-frame rearrangements. These files lack a portion of the clones; in checked studies, under half of the deficit traces to unresolved V genes, and the cause of the others is not known. Clone size and the V and J calls come from that table; the DNA yielded D and trimming. Across this sample there are 150,000 to 200,000 clones, with 79% seen only once. Approximately 0.4% of the sample is taken by the ten largest.

This record comes from a study of cytomegalovirus exposure and HLA in healthy donors (dated by TCRdb to about 2017). General notes on the study: According to an earlier analysis of a few hundred of the donors, about 179 million T cells yielded 90 million to 140 million unique TCR beta sequences and roughly 280 Gb of sequence data. The genetic ancestry cluster associated with self-reported Caucasian donors included around 76% of the 300 to 400 genotyped donors. Using immunosequencing, the study profiled T cell repertoires from 666 subjects and related those repertoires to cytomegalovirus serostatus. To predict cytomegalovirus infection status, the study brought together high-throughput TCR immunosequencing, statistical association of individual TCRs with disease status, and machine learning. Because of strong linkage in the cohort, a handful of DR-DQ haplotypes were treated as single units for association and clustering. In a later genetic analysis, genome-wide SNP genotypes for about three fifths of the roughly 670 donors were used, and that subset was treated as a discovery cohort. Both class I and class II loci were covered by HLA typing, at four-digit resolution. In addition to the first cohort of several hundred subjects, a separate validation cohort of approximately 110 different subjects was used. The aim of the study was to test whether cataloging public T cell receptors could identify signatures of past pathogen exposure. Donor age, sex, ethnicity and CMV serostatus were collected together with the repertoire data. A later analysis re-examined previously published TCR beta repertoires from about 700 donors and added high-resolution HLA genotyping to investigate patterns of TCR occurrence. All discovery cohort repertoires had been generated using a single sequencing platform. On average, roughly 200,000 unique TCR beta nucleotide sequences were sequenced per donor among more than 350 genotyped donors of the cohort, with about 17% of those sequences being non-productive. The number of donors typed differed by locus, with 629-630 for A, B, C, DRB1 and DQB1, around 500 for DQA1, 600 to 610 for DPA1, and under 490 for DPB1. The later analysis used no new phenotypic data to find candidate immune exposures, relying instead on TCR beta sequences and their occurrence across donors. In an earlier analysis of roughly 600 of the donors, high-throughput TCR beta sequencing was used to judge whether each TCR beta V gene segment behaved as functional or pseudogenic. An early release covering roughly 580 HLA-typed donors comprised roughly 300 gigabases of sequencing data and 85 million to 100 million unique TCR sequences. Beyond this particular receptor, the publication reports: The sequencing pipeline was judged likely to have produced a cluster of highly shared sequence variants as a technical artifact. Most TCR sequences were observed very rarely across donors, whereas some public TCRs were present in many individuals. In an earlier analysis of around 600 of the donors, most TCR beta V segments were observed in productive rearrangements about 87% or about 30% of the time, broadly matching IMGT annotations. In both the original and validation cohorts, the classifier was reported to diagnose cytomegalovirus status with high specificity and sensitivity. The authors suggested that the approach could potentially be generalized to other disease states and immunological phenotypes. Immune exposure information for the cohort was limited to CMV serostatus. The study gave a list of about 160 TCR beta chains associated with cytomegalovirus. A later genetic analysis associated a missense DCLRE1C variant with V-gene and J-gene trimming of TCR beta chains, and an independent cohort replicated the association. Correlated functional status among segregating V segments might reflect linkage disequilibrium, but an unknown experimental factor could not be ruled out. A later genetic analysis reported fewer N-insertions in productive TCRs among donors in an Asian-associated ancestry cluster than the roughly 700-donor mean. Some IMGT-functional V segments, including TRBV6-2 and TRBV6-3, could not be distinguished by the 87-base-pair reads and were therefore excluded. A further reported finding was that TCR beta sequences accurately predicted the HLA-A and HLA-B alleles for most subjects in the first cohort. Because HLA typing was unavailable for some donors at each locus, only the typed subset was used in association tests. The presence/absence analyses assumed that sequencing depth was roughly uniform across donors, and that assumption may not be true. A later analysis reported that several top co-occurrence clusters appeared linked to parvovirus B19, influenza, CMV and Epstein-Barr virus. Most CMV-associated TCR beta chains appeared to be HLA-restricted in a later analysis, and the HLA associations seemed to be driven largely by CMV exposure. Compared with equally common non-associated chains, HLA-associated TCR beta chains in a later analysis were more clonally expanded and had lower generation probabilities. According to a later analysis, TCR association rates differed among HLA loci, with DRB1 alleles showing the most associated TCRs and HLA-C alleles showing the fewest. In vitro tests confirmed that a few of the cytomegalovirus-associated TCR beta chains recognize cytomegalovirus antigens. Specific HLA alleles were associated with around 18,000 TCR beta sequences at a false discovery rate of 0.05 in a later analysis. Because counts were too low, more than 15 rarely observed V segments, including chromosome 9 orphons, were excluded from the earlier analysis of a few hundred of the donors. In this cohort, only TCR beta chains were sequenced, and detectable features were limited by the absence of alpha or paired-chain data. When HLA alleles, especially DR and DQ, strongly co-occurred, attributing TCR associations to individual alleles was difficult.

The cohort comprised fewer than 700 healthy bone marrow donors. At the time of sampling, all cohort members were nominally healthy, though unrecorded immune exposures were likely present. The donor tested CMV seropositive and was one of the 289 seropositive cohort members. Every donor gave a peripheral blood sample, and the peripheral blood mononuclear cells from that sample were used for TCR beta sequencing. The Qiagen DNeasy Blood Extraction Kit was used to extract genomic DNA from the blood cell samples. The sequenced sample consisted of PBMCs. The TCR was taken from a male donor in good health and CMV-seropositive. Recombination joined TRBV9 with TRBJ2-3; TRBD2 fits 9 bases in the junction. DNA sequence: TGTGCCAGCAGCTGGGCGGGAGGGACCACAGATACGCAGTATTTT. It is translated as CASSWAGGTTDTQYF.